This T cell receptor beta chain was sequenced during a study of PD-L1 blockade in urothelial cancer. As for the study in general: Patients had been given 0 to 3 earlier chemotherapy regimens. Median T cell yield per blood sample was over 130,000 cells.

Urothelial carcinoma affected the patients, and it was locally advanced or metastatic. This clone was counted only a few times. TCRdb keeps only in-frame clones here, not all; method: immunoSEQ multiplex PCR. Counted here are around 32,000 clones, 75% to 90% occurring once; the ten biggest clones make up approximately 3.7%. CDR1 is MGHDK, CDR2 SYGVNS, per germline. V lost 4 bases, J lost 13 bases, and 5 bases stayed unmatched. This CDR3 comprises 11 residues. This chain links TRBV25-1 with TRBJ2-5; TRBD1 aligns across 8 bases. This TCR came from a man between 45 and 60 years old with urothelial cancer. The source was PBMCs, collected around atezolizumab (anti-PD-L1) treatment. DNA of the CDR3: TGTGCCAGCAGTGGACAGGGGCGGTGGTACTTC. This translates into CASSGQGRWYF.